A selection of T cell receptor beta chains follows, all from one sample in a study of neurological immune-mediated disorders. TCRdb ran MiXCR on the 5' RACE reads and lists one entry per CDR3 protein. The sample shows 28,000 or so distinct CDR3 sequences, 15% of them seen only once. Source material: PBMCs. These receptors were obtained from a man between 65 and 79 years old in good health. CDR3s include the opening cysteine and the closing phenylalanine or tryptophan. A D gene is named only where the DNA matches it firmly. Some rows have no size entry. The others give once, few or many, or a class for an expanded clone.

j_gene: TRBJ2-1
abundance: many
v_gene: TRBV7-9
d_gene: TRBD2
CDR3aa: CASSRTSNEQFF
CDR3nt: TGTGCCAGCAGCCGGACTAGCAATGAGCAGTTCTTC

j_gene: TRBJ2-7
abundance: many
v_gene: TRBV29-1
d_gene: .
CDR3aa: CSAKQNPYEQYF
CDR3nt: TGCAGCGCTAAACAGAACCCCTACGAGCAGTACTTC

j_gene: TRBJ1-2
abundance: few
v_gene: TRBV7-8
d_gene: TRBD1
CDR3aa: CASSLGTGGSGYGYTF
CDR3nt: TGTGCCAGCAGCCTGGGGACAGGGGGCTCGGGCTATGGCTACACCTTC

j_gene: TRBJ1-1
abundance: many
v_gene: TRBV4-2
d_gene: .
CDR3aa: CASSPSRYANTEAFF
CDR3nt: TGTGCCAGCAGCCCTAGTCGGTACGCGAACACTGAAGCTTTCTTT

j_gene: TRBJ2-7
abundance: many
v_gene: TRBV12-3/TRBV12-4
d_gene: .
CDR3aa: CASSLTGAYEQYF
CDR3nt: TGTGCCAGCAGTTTAACGGGGGCCTACGAGCAGTACTTC

j_gene: TRBJ1-2
abundance: many
v_gene: TRBV5-1
d_gene: .
CDR3aa: CASSPLGRNYGYTF
CDR3nt: TGCGCCAGCAGCCCCTTGGGGCGGAACTATGGCTACACCTTC

j_gene: TRBJ2-2
abundance: many
v_gene: TRBV10-1
d_gene: TRBD1
CDR3aa: CASSDGQGGTGELFF
CDR3nt: TGCGCCAGCAGTGACGGACAGGGTGGAACCGGGGAGCTGTTTTTT

j_gene: TRBJ1-1
abundance: many
v_gene: TRBV7-2
d_gene: TRBD1
CDR3aa: CASSRDRVNTEAFF
CDR3nt: TGTGCCAGCAGCCGGGACAGGGTGAACACTGAAGCTTTCTTT

j_gene: TRBJ1-6
abundance: many
v_gene: TRBV4-3
d_gene: .
CDR3aa: CASSQRNSPLHF
CDR3nt: TGCGCCAGCAGCCAACGAAATTCACCCCTCCACTTT

j_gene: TRBJ2-5
abundance: many
v_gene: TRBV9
d_gene: .
CDR3aa: CASSAQGTGEETQYF
CDR3nt: TGTGCCAGCAGCGCCCAGGGGACGGGGGAAGAGACCCAGTACTTC

j_gene: TRBJ2-6
abundance: few
v_gene: TRBV12-3/TRBV12-4
d_gene: .
CDR3aa: CASRSASGANVLTF
CDR3nt: TGTGCCAGCAGAAGCGCTTCTGGGGCCAACGTCCTGACTTTC

j_gene: TRBJ2-7
abundance: few
v_gene: TRBV5-5
d_gene: TRBD2
CDR3aa: CASSPGLAANSYEQYF
CDR3nt: TGTGCCAGCAGCCCAGGACTAGCGGCCAACTCCTACGAGCAGTACTTC

j_gene: TRBJ2-3
abundance: many
v_gene: TRBV7-2
d_gene: .
CDR3aa: CASGTDGNTDTQYF
CDR3nt: TGTGCCAGCGGGACGGACGGTAACACAGATACGCAGTATTTT

j_gene: TRBJ1-2
abundance: many
v_gene: TRBV6-2/TRBV6-3
d_gene: TRBD1
CDR3aa: CASSYTGAVMGYTF
CDR3nt: TGTGCCAGCAGTTACACAGGGGCGGTTATGGGCTACACCTTC

j_gene: TRBJ1-5
abundance: many
v_gene: TRBV12-3/TRBV12-4
d_gene: .
CDR3aa: CASSPGFRQESQPQHF
CDR3nt: TGTGCCAGCAGCCCCGGATTTAGACAGGAATCCCAGCCCCAGCATTTT

j_gene: TRBJ2-5
abundance: .
v_gene: TRBV27
d_gene: .
CDR3aa: CVSSHPGGETQYF
CDR3nt: TGTGTCAGCAGTCACCCTGGGGGAGAGACCCAGTACTTC

j_gene: TRBJ1-5
abundance: many
v_gene: TRBV7-2
d_gene: .
CDR3aa: CASSLVAKNQPQHF
CDR3nt: TGTGCCAGCAGCTTAGTGGCCAAAAATCAGCCCCAGCATTTT

j_gene: TRBJ1-4
abundance: many
v_gene: TRBV12-3/TRBV12-4
d_gene: .
CDR3aa: CASRLGRGDEKLFF
CDR3nt: TGTGCCAGCAGACTAGGACGGGGGGATGAAAAACTGTTTTTT

j_gene: TRBJ2-3
abundance: many
v_gene: TRBV16
d_gene: TRBD2
CDR3aa: CASSPRTSGGLLYTDTQYF
CDR3nt: TGTGCCAGCAGCCCACGGACTAGCGGGGGCCTCCTGTACACAGATACGCAGTATTTT

j_gene: TRBJ2-1
abundance: many
v_gene: TRBV3-1
d_gene: .
CDR3aa: CASSQSGGGNEQFF
CDR3nt: TGTGCCAGCAGCCAAAGCGGCGGTGGCAATGAGCAGTTCTTC

j_gene: TRBJ1-1
abundance: many
v_gene: TRBV7-9
d_gene: .
CDR3aa: CASSRGPRGAFF
CDR3nt: TGTGCCAGCAGCCGGGGGCCCCGAGGAGCTTTCTTT